This entry lists 14 T cell receptor beta chains sequenced from one sample in a study of CD8+CD57+ T cells in acquired aplastic anemia. Profiling of TCR beta VDJ combinations and CDR3 sequences used genomic DNA as template. TCRdb re-called the reads with MiXCR, one entry per CDR3 protein. The table lists approximately 380,000 distinct CDR3 sequences, around 68% of them singletons. Sequencing input: sorted CD4+, CD8+, or CD8+CD57+ T cells (not recorded which) from PBMCs. Receptors originate from a human donor in good health, serving as a control.

This clonotype was seen more than once but under ten times. The rearrangement uses TRBV25-1 and TRBJ1-4; the D is unclear. The CDR3 length is 11 residues. Germline CDR1 is MGHDK and CDR2 is SYGVNS. V dropped 6 bases and J dropped 6 bases, with 5 bases sitting between them. The CDR3 DNA reads as TGTGCCAGCAGAGGCCATGAAAAACTGTTTTTT. Its protein is CASRGHEKLFF.

The chain joins TRBV29-1 to TRBJ1-1; D is possibly TRBD1 (6 bases). This CDR3 contains 14 residues. V shed 7 bases and J shed 7 bases, with 22 bases lying between them. Germline assignment: CDR1 SQVTM and CDR2 ANQGSEA. The CDR3 is CSGKLQGRGDEAFF. CDR3 nucleotide sequence: TGCAGCGGGAAACTACAGGGAAGGGGCGATGAAGCTTTCTTT.

Comment on this clonotype: The junction departs from the called germline gene at one end, perhaps through a read error. The chain links TRBV6-2 or TRBV6-3 to TRBJ2-2, with D unresolved. The CDR3 contains 12 residues. Germline V gives CDR1 MNHEY, CDR2 SVGEGT. DNA of the CDR3: TGTGCCACCAGTGGGGACACCGGGGAGCTGTTTTTT. Translated, it gives CATSGDTGELFF.

The V call is TRBV6-6, the J call TRBJ1-6; D possibly corresponds to TRBD1 (5 bases). V dropped 5 bases and J dropped 14 bases, with 16 bases sitting between them. The germline V gene encodes CDR1 MNHNY and CDR2 SVGAGI (reference sequence). The CDR3 runs 13 residues. The CDR3, as DNA: TGTGCCAGCAGTCCAGGGAGCGGAGCGGCCCTCCACTTT. Encoded protein: CASSPGSGAALHF.

At least ten counts were recorded for this clonotype. The CDR3 reads CSVEGQMNTEAFF. The CDR3 DNA follows: TGCAGCGTTGAAGGACAGATGAACACTGAAGCTTTCTTT. The chain employs TRBV29-1 and TRBJ1-1, with D perhaps TRBD1 (5 bases). Germline CDR1 reads SQVTM; CDR2 reads ANQGSEA. V shed 1 base and J shed 0 bases, with 6 bases lying between them. This CDR3 spans 13 amino acids.

As to this clonotype: The junction differs from germline at one of its ends, possibly a read error. The rearrangement uses TRBV20-1 and TRBJ1-2; D ambiguous. The CDR3 has 9 amino acids. Germline-derived CDR1 and CDR2 are DFQATT and SNEGSKA (reference sequence). The CDR3 region has the DNA TGCAGTGCTAGCAGCTCTCTCCTCTTC. This codes for CSASSSLLF.

V usage is TRBV12-3 or TRBV12-4 and J usage is TRBJ2-7; no reliable D call. With 6 bases removed from V and 5 bases from J, the gap between germline ends came to 14 bases. The CDR3 is 13 residues long. The CDR3 DNA is TGTGCCAGCAGCCGCTACAGTAACGACGAGCAGTACTTC. Residues: CASSRYSNDEQYF.

Worth noting for this clonotype: At one boundary the junction diverges from the germline segment, which might be a read error. This rearrangement joins TRBV15 to TRBJ2-5, with a tentative D call TRBD2 (5 bases). The CDR3 spans 13 residues. From germline, CDR1 is LNHNV and CDR2 YYDKDF (reference sequence). The CDR3 DNA follows: TGTGCCAGCAGTGAAAGGCGGGTGGAGACCCAGTGCTTC. This gives the protein CASSERRVETQCF.

This clonotype has at least ten counts. The rearrangement uses TRBV30 and TRBJ1-6; 7 bases are shared with TRBD1. The germline gives CDR1 GTSNPN, CDR2 SVGIG (reference sequence). This CDR3 is 13 amino acids long. V shed 4 bases, J shed 10 bases, and the junction held 7 bases outside the gene matches. The CDR3 nucleotides are TGTGCCTGGAAGGGACAGTCCAACTCACCCCTCCACTTT. Its translation: CAWKGQSNSPLHF.

In the case of this clonotype: This may come from a read error, since a much larger clone is one base off. V usage is TRBV7-9 and J usage is TRBJ2-5, with TRBD1 matching over 10 bases. Germline V CDR1 and CDR2: SEHNR, FQNEAQ (reference sequence). This CDR3 has 16 amino acids. The CDR3 DNA sequence: TGCGCCAGCAGCCAGGGGACAGGGGCTCCCCAAGAGTCCCAGTACTTC. Its translation is CASSQGTGAPQESQYF. The full variable domain, its missing parts supplied by reference TRBV7-9 and TRBJ2-5, is DTGVSQNPRHKITKRGQNVTFRCDPISEHNRLYWYRQTLGQGPEFLTYFQNEAQLEKSRLLSDRFSAERPKGSFSTLEIQRTEQGDSAMYLCASSQGTGAPQESQYFGPGTRLLVL.

Note on this clonotype: The conserved final phenylalanine or tryptophan is absent from the CDR3, which likely points to a read error. This rearrangement joins TRBV11-3 to TRBJ2-3; D might be TRBD2 (7 bases). Germline loops: CDR1 SGHNT, CDR2 YENEEA. V shed 5 bases and J shed 7 bases, with 22 bases lying between them. This CDR3 is 16 amino acids long. The CDR3 spells CASSPRRVGGGHTQYV. As DNA, the CDR3 is TGTGCCAGCAGCCCGCGTCGAGTGGGCGGGGGCCATACGCAGTATGTT.

For this clonotype: A junction end diverges from the germline sequence, so it may reflect a read error. The chain links TRBV9 to TRBJ2-7; possible D gene TRBD2, 6 bases. Germline CDR1 SGDLS, CDR2 YYNGEE. This CDR3 contains 13 residues. CDR3 loop: CASSLAEGGEENF. The CDR3 DNA reads TGCGCCAGCAGCTTGGCGGAGGGCGGCGAAGAGAACTTC.

This clonotype has at least ten counts. The rearrangement joins TRBV12-3 or TRBV12-4 to TRBJ1-2, with unresolved D. Trimming shortened V by 1 base and J by 3 bases, and 6 bases separated the two germline ends. The CDR3 totals 13 residues. CDR3 region: CASSLVGDYGYTF. Written as DNA, the CDR3 is TGTGCCAGCAGTTTAGTGGGCGACTATGGCTACACCTTC.

The chain employs TRBV7-2 and TRBJ1-2; D unclear. From germline, CDR1 is SGHTA and CDR2 FQGNSA. V was pared by 0 bases and J by 8 bases, with 16 bases between. CDR3 length: 15 amino acids. The CDR3 coding sequence is TGTGCCAGCAGCTTAGCCATCAGCAGAGCCGACGGCTACACCTTC. Translation: CASSLAISRADGYTF.